This is a list of T cell receptor beta chains from one sample in a study of CD8+CD57+ T cells in acquired aplastic anemia. TCRdb used MiXCR to reprocess the reads, holding one entry per CDR3 protein. Altogether roughly 190,000 distinct CDR3 sequences are present, around 45% being singletons, with the ten largest covering approximately 9.4%. Sequencing used sorted CD4+, CD8+, or CD8+CD57+ T cells (not recorded which) from PBMCs. These receptors were obtained from a human donor with aplastic anemia. CDR3s include the opening cysteine and the closing phenylalanine or tryptophan. Each record gives: D gene, J gene, V gene, clone size, CDR3 DNA, CDR3 protein. The D gene is left open where the match is weak. Only some rows state a clone size, as once, few, many or a class for expanded clones.

. TRBJ2-1 TRBV5-1 many TGCGCCAGCAGCTTGGATCGGGTTGGGTGGAGCGAGCAGTTCTTC CASSLDRVGWSEQFF
. TRBJ2-1 TRBV29-1 . TGCAGCGTTGAAGATAAGGACGGATCCTACAATGAGCAGTTCTTC CSVEDKDGSYNEQFF
. TRBJ2-5 TRBV7-9 . TGTGCCAGCAGCTCGGCTAGTCCCCAAGAGACCCAGTACTTC CASSSASPQETQYF
. TRBJ2-3 TRBV7-9 . TGTGCCAGCAGCCTACGTCCAGCCACAGATACGCAGTATTTT CASSLRPATDTQYF
TRBD1 TRBJ1-1 TRBV19 many TGTGCCAGTAGTATTGGGACAGCCATCATGAACACTGAAGCTTTCTTT CASSIGTAIMNTEAFF
. TRBJ1-4 TRBV10-1 many TGCGCCAGCATTGGTTCAGTGGAAAAACTGTTTTTT CASIGSVEKLFF
. TRBJ2-1 TRBV9 many TGTGCCAGCAGCCCACAGGACTTCTATTCCGGTGAGCAGTTCTTC CASSPQDFYSGEQFF
TRBD2 TRBJ2-5 TRBV2 . TGTGCCAGCAGTGAAGCCCCCGGGGGGCAAGAGACCCAGTACTTC CASSEAPGGQETQYF
. TRBJ2-6 TRBV12-5 many TGTGCTAGTGCTTCCTCTGGGGCCAACGTCCTGACTTTC CASASSGANVLTF
TRBD2 TRBJ2-1 TRBV7-9 . TGTGCCAGTGGGGACTACTCCTACAATGAGCAGTTCTTC CASGDYSYNEQFF
TRBD2 TRBJ2-7 TRBV10-2 once TGCGCCAGCACCCGACTAGCGGGAATGGACGAGCAGTACTTC CASTRLAGMDEQYF
. TRBJ2-2 TRBV6-7 . TGTGCCAGCAGTGCCCAGGACCCTAGAACCGGGGAGCTGTTTTTT CASSAQDPRTGELFF
. TRBJ1-2 TRBV7-9 . TGTGCCAGCAGCTTATCCGTAAACTATGGCTACACCTTC CASSLSVNYGYTF
. TRBJ2-2 TRBV5-1 . TGCGCCAGCGGCAGGGACTCGAACACCGGGGAGCTGTTTTTT CASGRDSNTGELFF
TRBD1 TRBJ2-7 TRBV6-1 many TGTGCCAGCAGTGGAACCGACAGGGTAAGGTACGAGCAGTACTTC CASSGTDRVRYEQYF
. TRBJ2-7 TRBV25-1 . TGTGCCAGCAGTGACCTGAACTGGGACACCGTTGTGCACGAGCAGTACTTC CASSDLNWDTVVHEQYF
TRBD1 TRBJ2-7 TRBV7-9 many TGTGCCAGCAGCTTACCGCCGGGACAGAGGAAAGGCGAGCAGTACTTC CASSLPPGQRKGEQYF
. TRBJ1-2 TRBV7-9 . TGTGCCAGCAGCCACCCCCTGGGAATTACAGACGGCTACACCTTC CASSHPLGITDGYTF
. TRBJ1-6 TRBV15 . TGTGCCACCAGGACAAGGACAACGGGTTCACCCCTCCACTTT CATRTRTTGSPLHF
. TRBJ1-4 TRBV6-1 many TGTGCCAGCCTAACCCGTCCATCCCTAGGGGAAAAACTGTTTTTT CASLTRPSLGEKLFF
. TRBJ2-3 TRBV5-1 . TGCGCCAGCAGCCTGGGGCATATCACAGATACGCAGTATTTT CASSLGHITDTQYF
. TRBJ2-6 TRBV11-1 many TGTGCCAGCAGCTTAAGGTTTGGGAGCTCTGGGGCCAACGTCCTGACTTTC CASSLRFGSSGANVLTF
TRBD1 TRBJ1-1 TRBV12-3/TRBV12-4 many TGTGCCAGCAATACCGAGGGGGCGGGCGCTTTCTTT CASNTEGAGAFF
. TRBJ1-6 TRBV6-1 . TGTGCCAGCAGAAGACAGGCGAATAATTCACCCCTCCACTTT CASRRQANNSPLHF
. TRBJ2-1 TRBV10-3 . TGTGCCATCAGCGAAAACACGGGACTCGCCAGCTCCTACAATGAGCAGTTCTTC CAISENTGLASSYNEQFF
. TRBJ2-5 TRBV6-5 many TGTGCCAGCAGTCAGGGACTGGGTGTGGAGACCCAGTACTTC CASSQGLGVETQYF
. TRBJ2-4 TRBV5-4 few TGTGCCAGCAGCTTGGGGCAGGGTACCAAAAACATTCAGTACTTC CASSLGQGTKNIQYF
. TRBJ2-7 TRBV27 many TGTGCCAGCAGTTTCTTTGGCGTGGAGTACTTC CASSFFGVEYF
TRBD1 TRBJ1-1 TRBV5-1 . TGCTCCAGCAGCTTGGCGGGACAGGGGGCAGGGAACACTGAAGCTCTCTTT CSSSLAGQGAGNTEALF
. TRBJ2-1 TRBV5-1 many TGCGCCAGCAGCGCGGGGACCTCCTACAATGAGCAGTTCTTC CASSAGTSYNEQFF
. TRBJ1-6 TRBV6-1 . TGTGCCAGCAGTGAGGGCCAGGGAGATTCACCCCTCCACTTT CASSEGQGDSPLHF
TRBD1 TRBJ2-1 TRBV5-1 . TGCGCCAGCAGCTTGGACGGCAGGGGGTACAATAAGCAGTTCTTC CASSLDGRGYNKQFF
TRBD2 TRBJ2-1 TRBV3-1 . TGTGCCAGCAGCCAAGATCTCCGGGGGGGCTACAATGAGCAGTTCTTC CASSQDLRGGYNEQFF
TRBD1 TRBJ1-2 TRBV14 few TGTGCCAGCAGCCTCAAACCTACAGGGGGCGATTATGGCTACACCTTC CASSLKPTGGDYGYTF
. TRBJ1-2 TRBV7-7 few TGTGCCAGCAGCTTAGTCGCGGCCGGGAGGGCAGGCTACACCTTC CASSLVAAGRAGYTF
. TRBJ2-6 TRBV10-2 . TGCGCCAGCAGTGCCCAGGGAGTGCTCAGCTCTGGGGCCAACGTCCTGACTTTC CASSAQGVLSSGANVLTF
TRBD1 TRBJ2-2 TRBV15 many TGTGCCACCAGCAGAGATACAGGGGGCACCGGGGAGCTGTTTTTT CATSRDTGGTGELFF